The next 18 T cell receptor beta chains were all read from a single sample in a study of blood T cell repertoires in COVID-19 (dated by TCRdb to between 2020 and 2021). The receptor library was made with the immunoSEQ multiplex PCR assay. TCRdb limited this immuneACCESS table to in-frame rearrangements with V and J called. A share of clones is missing; checked studies link under half to unresolved V genes, and the rest is unexplained. For this sample the table gives about 270,000 clones, of which more than 90% were detected only once. The top ten constitute around 2.5% of the sample. Sequencing was carried out using peripheral blood. The receptor source for this set is a person aged 18 to 30 with COVID-19, enrolled during active disease.

The chain uses TRBV6-5 and TRBJ2-1; 10 bases agree with TRBD1. The germline CDR1 and CDR2 sequences are MNHEY and SVGAGI. V lost 7 bases, J lost 9 bases, and 9 bases stayed unmatched. The CDR3 contains 14 residues. CDR3 bases: TGTGCCAGCACGGGGGGGACAGGGGTGAGTGAGCAGTTCTTC. This encodes CASTGGTGVSEQFF.

The chain has TRBV6-5 and TRBJ1-6, with 7 nucleotides matching TRBD1. After removal of 4 bases from V and 5 bases from J, the junction contained 5 bases not matched to a gene. Germline CDR1 is MNHEY and CDR2 is SVGAGI. CDR3 length: 15 residues. CDR3 protein: CASSFGQVHNSPLHF. The CDR3 nucleotides read TGTGCCAGCAGTTTCGGACAGGTCCATAATTCACCCCTCCACTTT.

This chain connects TRBV6-6 to TRBJ1-3; the match to TRBD1 covers 7 bases. The CDR3 runs 15 residues. Germline-derived CDR1 and CDR2 are MNHNY and SVGAGI (reference sequence). V shed 4 bases, J shed 2 bases, and the junction held 5 bases outside the gene matches. The CDR3: CASSSAQGPGNTIYF. CDR3 sequence (DNA): TGTGCCAGCAGTTCCGCACAGGGGCCTGGAAACACCATATATTTT.

The genes are TRBV24-1 and TRBJ1-2; D gene unclear. CDR1 is KGHDR and CDR2 is SFDVKD in the germline V gene. V shed 4 bases and J shed 8 bases, with 16 bases lying between them. The CDR3 loop spans 14 amino acids. CDR3 DNA sequence: TGTGCCACCAGTGACTCCGGGAACTATTACGGCTACACCTTC. It is translated as CATSDSGNYYGYTF.

The chain links TRBV5-1 to TRBJ2-2; 11 bases match TRBD2. Germline CDR1 reads SGHRS; CDR2 reads YFSETQ. This CDR3 spans 16 amino acids. The V segment lost 4 bases and the J segment 8 bases; nucleotides outside the gene matches: 10. CDR3: CASSHGTSGPRGELFF. CDR3 sequence (DNA): TGCGCCAGCAGCCACGGGACTAGCGGCCCCCGTGGGGAGCTGTTTTTT.

The chain uses TRBV6-6 and TRBJ2-1, with 7 bases aligning to TRBD2. CDR3 size: 14 residues. After removal of 4 bases from V and 8 bases from J, the junction contained 8 bases not matched to a gene. Germline CDR1 is MNHNY and CDR2 is SVGAGI (reference sequence). CDR3 sequence: CASSLGLVRDEQFF. The DNA for the CDR3 is TGTGCCAGCAGTTTAGGACTAGTCAGGGATGAGCAGTTCTTC.

This chain connects TRBV5-4 to TRBJ2-1, with 7 bases that match TRBD1. The V gene's germline CDR1 is SGHNT and CDR2 YYREEE (reference sequence). The junction had 7 bases not matched to a gene; V was cut back by 3 bases and J by 4 bases. CDR3 size: 15 residues. In nucleotides, the CDR3 is TGTGCCAGCAGCTCCCGGGACAGACCATACAATGAGCAGTTCTTC. This codes for CASSSRDRPYNEQFF.

This chain connects TRBV27 to TRBJ2-7; TRBD2 agrees at 7 bases. The V segment lost 5 bases and the J segment 0 bases; nucleotides outside the gene matches: 4. Germline CDR1 MNHEY, CDR2 SMNVEV (reference sequence). CDR3 length equals 14 residues. The DNA of the CDR3 is TGTGCCAGCAGTACCGGGACTAACTCCTACGAGCAGTACTTC. Translated, it gives CASSTGTNSYEQYF.

V and J are TRBV4-3 and TRBJ1-2, with TRBD1 matching 10 bases. CDR3 length equals 21 residues. V lost 0 bases and J lost 2; bases outside the gene matches: 18. Looked up from germline, CDR1 is LGHNA and CDR2 is YSLEER. CDR3 sequence (DNA): TGCGCCAGCAGCCAAGATCTTCGGGGCAGGACAGGGGGGGACAGGAACTATGGCTACACCTTC. Residues: CASSQDLRGRTGGDRNYGYTF.

The genes are TRBV5-1 and TRBJ2-2; D uncertain. CDR1 and CDR2 from the germline V gene are SGHRS and YFSETQ. The CDR3 has 16 residues. Trimming cost V 0 bases and J 1 base, with 10 bases left between them. The CDR3 loop reads CASSLESPRNTGELFF. CDR3 in DNA: TGCGCCAGCAGCTTGGAGTCGCCGCGGAACACCGGGGAGCTGTTTTTT.

This rearrangement joins TRBV4-2 to TRBJ2-5, with a possible D match to TRBD2 (5 bases). The V gene lost 1 base and the J gene lost 5 bases, with 11 bases spanning the gap. The CDR3 loop spans 14 amino acids. Germline loops: CDR1 LGHNA, CDR2 YNFKEQ. This CDR3 reads CASSQGGAVETQYF. CDR3 DNA sequence: TGTGCCAGCAGCCAAGGAGGAGCGGTGGAGACCCAGTACTTC.

V gene TRBV18 combines with J gene TRBJ2-1; TRBD1 matches at 9 bases. CDR3 length: 15 residues. Losses at the gene ends were 2 bases for V and 5 bases for J; bases not matched to a gene: 4. Germline assignment: CDR1 KGHSH and CDR2 LQKENI. In DNA form, the CDR3 reads TGTGCCAGCTCACCAGGGACAGGGACCAACAATGAGCAGTTCTTC. Translation: CASSPGTGTNNEQFF.

The chain has TRBV3-1 (or the pseudogene TRBV3-2) and TRBJ1-1, with TRBD1 matching over 7 bases. V shed 4 bases, J shed 4 bases, and the junction held 6 bases outside the gene matches. The CDR3 runs to 14 residues. Germline values: CDR1 LGHDT, CDR2 YNNKEL (reference sequence). The DNA for the CDR3 is TGTGCCAGCAGCCGAGGACAGGCGGTCACTGAAGCTTTCTTT. This encodes CASSRGQAVTEAFF.

The chain links TRBV24-1 to TRBJ2-7; 10 bases match TRBD2. V dropped 3 bases and J dropped 7; count of bases not matched to a gene: 5. CDR3 length: 14 amino acids. Germline CDR1 KGHDR, CDR2 SFDVKD. The CDR3 DNA is TGTGCCACCAGTGATCAGCGGGAGGGGATAGAGCAGTACTTC. Residues: CATSDQREGIEQYF.

This chain connects TRBV11-1 to TRBJ2-2; D not resolved. The CDR3 length is 13 residues. The V and J ends lost 1 base and 5 bases respectively, with 5 bases between them. Germline V gives CDR1 SGHAT, CDR2 FQDESV (reference sequence). The CDR3 here is CASSLGLTGELFF. The CDR3 DNA follows: TGTGCCAGCAGCTTAGGCCTAACCGGGGAGCTGTTTTTT.

This chain joins TRBV5-6 and TRBJ1-1; D gene unclear. Trimming left V 2 bases short and J 5 bases short, with 10 bases between. Germline V gene lookup returns CDR1 SGHDT and CDR2 YYEEEE. CDR3 length: 13 residues. The CDR3 DNA is TGTGCCAGCAGCTTTGAGGGAAATACTGAAGCTTTCTTT. Amino acid sequence: CASSFEGNTEAFF.

The J gene is TRBJ2-2, the V gene TRBV11-3; tentative D call: TRBD1 (6 bases). V lost 5 bases and J lost 4, with 14 bases in between. Germline loops: CDR1 SGHNT, CDR2 YENEEA. CDR3 size: 15 residues. The CDR3 sequence is CASSQGQGFTGELFF. The CDR3 DNA follows: TGTGCCAGCAGCCAAGGGCAGGGGTTCACCGGGGAGCTGTTTTTT.

The chain is built from TRBV6-5 and TRBJ2-7, with 7 nucleotides matching TRBD1. Germline V gene sequence: CDR1 MNHEY, CDR2 SVGAGI. The V gene end was trimmed by 5 bases and the J gene end by 2 bases; junction bases not matched to a gene: 9. The CDR3 is made up of 15 amino acids. CDR3 nucleotide sequence: TGTGCCAGCAGTAACCGGGACAGCTTTCCCTACGAGCAGTACTTC. It specifies CASSNRDSFPYEQYF.